This record concerns one TCR beta chain sequence. Its matching antigen is unknown. A multiplex PCR was run with 60 Vbeta primers and 13 Jbeta primers. Libraries were prepared by immunoSEQ multiplex PCR; TCRdb keeps only in-frame clonotypes and omits some of them. Of more than 85,000 clones in the sample, roughly three fifths are singletons; the top ten hold approximately 4.3%. This record belongs to a study of cytomegalovirus exposure and HLA in healthy donors. Regarding the study as a whole: For most subjects, TCR beta sequences were reported to predict HLA-A and HLA-B alleles with accuracy. Most TCR sequences were seen very rarely across donors, but some public TCRs occurred in many. Specificity for CMV antigens was confirmed in vitro for a few of the CMV-associated chains.

Germline values: CDR1 MGHRA, CDR2 YSYEKL. The CDR3 has 18 residues. The rearrangement uses TRBV4-1 and TRBJ2-5; 13 bases map to TRBD2. Judging by the DNA end, TRBJ2-7 fits better; the J call may be wrong. This TCR was recovered from a human donor in good health. The sample consisted of PBMCs. CDR3 bases: TGCGCCAGCAGCCACCCCGGGACTAGCGGGACCTACTCCTACGAGCAGTACTTC. Amino acids: CASSHPGTSGTYSYEQYF.